This T cell receptor beta chain came from a study of neoadjuvant nivolumab and ipilimumab in lung cancer. Study-wide results and limits: From pretherapy to surgery, tumor richness and clonality rose with dual therapy.

To note about this clone: What it recognizes is unknown.

TCRdb's copy holds only in-frame clones and misses some; the assay was immunoSEQ multiplex PCR. The sample lists approximately 35,000 clones, about 92% occurring once. The source material was peripheral blood, sampled after neoadjuvant nivolumab, alone or with ipilimumab, at or shortly before surgery. This TCR came from an adult with non-small cell lung cancer.

In nucleotides, the CDR3 is TGCGCCAGCAGCTTGGAGACAGGGGGCCCAAGCTCCTACAATGAGCAGTTCTTC. Amino acid sequence: CASSLETGGPSSYNEQFF. The rearrangement links TRBV5-1 to TRBJ2-1; TRBD1 agrees at 10 bases. CDR3 size: 18 residues. Germline CDR1 and CDR2: SGHRS and YFSETQ. Losses at the gene ends were 0 bases for V and 0 bases for J; bases not matched to a gene: 6.